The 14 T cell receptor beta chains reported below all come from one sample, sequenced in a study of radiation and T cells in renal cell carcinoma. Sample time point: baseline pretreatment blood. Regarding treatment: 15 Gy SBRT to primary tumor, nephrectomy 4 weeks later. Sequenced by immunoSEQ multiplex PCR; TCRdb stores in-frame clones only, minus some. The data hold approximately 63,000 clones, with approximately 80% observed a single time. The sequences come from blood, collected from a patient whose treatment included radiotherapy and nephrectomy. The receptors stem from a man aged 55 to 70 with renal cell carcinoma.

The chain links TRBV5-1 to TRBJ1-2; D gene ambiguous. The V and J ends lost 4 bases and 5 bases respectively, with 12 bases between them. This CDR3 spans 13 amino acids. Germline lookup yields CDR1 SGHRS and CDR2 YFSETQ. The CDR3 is CASSLPPVYGYTF. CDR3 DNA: TGCGCCAGCAGCCTCCCCCCCGTGTATGGCTACACCTTC.

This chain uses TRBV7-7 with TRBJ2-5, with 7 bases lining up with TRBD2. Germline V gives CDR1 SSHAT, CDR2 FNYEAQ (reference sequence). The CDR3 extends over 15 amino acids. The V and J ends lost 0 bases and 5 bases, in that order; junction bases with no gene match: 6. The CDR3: CASSLAGGGEETQYF. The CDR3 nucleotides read TGTGCCAGCAGCTTAGCTGGGGGGGGAGAGGAGACCCAGTACTTC.

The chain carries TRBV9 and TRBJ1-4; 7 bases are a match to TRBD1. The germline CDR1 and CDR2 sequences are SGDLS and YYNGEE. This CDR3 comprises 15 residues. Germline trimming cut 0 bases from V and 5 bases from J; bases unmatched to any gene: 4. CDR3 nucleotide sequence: TGTGCCAGCAGCGTAGGAATACAGGGGAATGAAAAACTGTTTTTT. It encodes CASSVGIQGNEKLFF.

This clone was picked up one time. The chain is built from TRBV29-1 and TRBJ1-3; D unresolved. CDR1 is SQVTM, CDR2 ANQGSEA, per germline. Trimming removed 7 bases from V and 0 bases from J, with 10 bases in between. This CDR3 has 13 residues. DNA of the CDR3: TGCAGCGGAAAACCTCACTCTGGAAACACCATATATTTT. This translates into CSGKPHSGNTIYF.

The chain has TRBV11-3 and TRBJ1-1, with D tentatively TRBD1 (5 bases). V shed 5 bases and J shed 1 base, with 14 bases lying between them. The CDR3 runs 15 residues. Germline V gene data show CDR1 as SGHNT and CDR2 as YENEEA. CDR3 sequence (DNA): TGTGCCAGCAGCGTTTCTAGGGGTGGGAACACTGAAGCTTTCTTT. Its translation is CASSVSRGGNTEAFF.

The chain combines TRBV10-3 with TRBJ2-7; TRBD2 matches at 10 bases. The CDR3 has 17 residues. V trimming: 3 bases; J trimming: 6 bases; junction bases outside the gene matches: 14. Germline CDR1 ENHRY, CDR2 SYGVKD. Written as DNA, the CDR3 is TGTGCCATCAGTGACGGTGAGGATCTAGCGGGAGTAAGCGAGCAGTACGTC. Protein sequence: CAISDGEDLAGVSEQYV.

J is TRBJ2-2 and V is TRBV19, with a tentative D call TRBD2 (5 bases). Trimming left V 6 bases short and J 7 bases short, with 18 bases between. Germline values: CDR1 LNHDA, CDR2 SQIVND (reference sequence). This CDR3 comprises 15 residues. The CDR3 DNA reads TGTGCCAGTAGACCGCTTGACGGGATGATCGGGGAGCTGTTTTTT. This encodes CASRPLDGMIGELFF.

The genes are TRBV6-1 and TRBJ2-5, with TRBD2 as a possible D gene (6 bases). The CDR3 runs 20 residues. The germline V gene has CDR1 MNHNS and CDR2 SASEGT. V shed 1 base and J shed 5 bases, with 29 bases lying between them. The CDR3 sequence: CASSEVVGGGLYDVVETQYF. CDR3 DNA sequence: TGTGCCAGCAGTGAAGTGGTTGGTGGAGGACTATACGACGTCGTTGAGACCCAGTACTTC.

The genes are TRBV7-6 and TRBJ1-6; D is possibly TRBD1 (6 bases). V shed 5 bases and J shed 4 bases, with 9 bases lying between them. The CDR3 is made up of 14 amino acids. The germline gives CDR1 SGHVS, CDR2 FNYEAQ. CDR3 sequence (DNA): TGTGCCAGCAGCCCAGGACAGTATAATTCACCCCTCCACTTT. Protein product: CASSPGQYNSPLHF.

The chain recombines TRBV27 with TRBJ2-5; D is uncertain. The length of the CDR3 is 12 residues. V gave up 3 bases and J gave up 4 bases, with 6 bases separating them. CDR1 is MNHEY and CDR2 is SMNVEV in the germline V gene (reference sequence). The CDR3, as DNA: TGTGCCAGCAGTTTTGTTGGAGAGACCCAGTACTTC. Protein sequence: CASSFVGETQYF.

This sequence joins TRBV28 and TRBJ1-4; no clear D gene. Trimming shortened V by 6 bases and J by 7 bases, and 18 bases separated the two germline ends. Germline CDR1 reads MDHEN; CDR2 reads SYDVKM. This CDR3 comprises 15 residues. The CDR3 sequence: CASSSSTRGGEKLFF. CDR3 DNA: TGTGCCAGCAGCTCCTCCACCCGGGGAGGTGAAAAACTGTTTTTT.

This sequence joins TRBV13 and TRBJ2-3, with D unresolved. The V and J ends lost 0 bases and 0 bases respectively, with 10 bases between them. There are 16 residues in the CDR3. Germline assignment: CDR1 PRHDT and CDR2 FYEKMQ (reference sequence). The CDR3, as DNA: TGTGCCAGCAGCTTAGGCCAGAGGAGAAGCACAGATACGCAGTATTTT. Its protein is CASSLGQRRSTDTQYF.

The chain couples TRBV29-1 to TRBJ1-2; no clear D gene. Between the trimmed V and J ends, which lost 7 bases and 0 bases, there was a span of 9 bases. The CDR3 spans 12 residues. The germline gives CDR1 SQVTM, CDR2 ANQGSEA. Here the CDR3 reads CSGVSPNYGYTF. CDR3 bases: TGCAGCGGGGTATCCCCTAACTATGGCTACACCTTC. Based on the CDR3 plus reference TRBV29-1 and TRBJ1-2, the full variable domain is SAVISQKPSRDICQRGTSLTIQCQVDSQVTMMFWYRQQPGQSLTLIATANQGSEATYESGFVIDKFPISRPNLTFSTLTVSNMSPEDSSIYLCSGVSPNYGYTFGSGTRLTVV.

The CDR3 nucleotides are TGCGCCAGCAGCTTATTAACAGGGTACGATGAGCAGTTCTTC. Its translation is CASSLLTGYDEQFF. This chain connects TRBV5-1 to TRBJ2-1, with D maybe TRBD1 (6 bases). Germline-derived CDR1 and CDR2 are SGHRS and YFSETQ. This CDR3 contains 14 residues. V lost 2 bases to trimming and J lost 8 bases, with 14 bases between them.